Following are 25 T cell receptor beta chains from one sample sequenced in a study of blood T cell repertoires in COVID-19. Using immunoSEQ multiplex PCR, the repertoire was profiled, and TCRdb retains in-frame clones only, with some absent. The sample holds approximately 120,000 clones, approximately 82% seen once. Sequencing was carried out using peripheral blood. Source of these receptors: a woman older than 75 with active or convalescent COVID-19.

This chain joins TRBV10-3 and TRBJ2-5; 10 nucleotides align to TRBD2. This CDR3 is built from 14 residues. After removal of 10 bases from V and 2 bases from J, the junction contained 7 bases not matched to a gene. Germline CDR1 reads ENHRY; CDR2 reads SYGVKD. The CDR3 loop reads CATKIAGGQETQYF. The CDR3 region has the DNA TGTGCCACCAAAATAGCGGGGGGACAAGAGACCCAGTACTTC.

The V gene is TRBV6-5, the J gene TRBJ1-2; TRBD1 is a possible D gene (6 bases). Trimming left V 2 bases short and J 11 bases short, with 18 bases between. The length of the CDR3 is 14 residues. Germline assignment: CDR1 MNHEY and CDR2 SVGAGI. The CDR3 bases are TGTGCCAGCAGTTACGGGACACCCTACGATGTATACACCTTC. Its translation: CASSYGTPYDVYTF.

This sequence joins TRBV10-3 and TRBJ2-3; 8 bases are shared with TRBD2. This CDR3 has 16 amino acids. Germline V gene lookup returns CDR1 ENHRY and CDR2 SYGVKD. The junction had 12 bases not matched to a gene; V was cut back by 8 bases and J by 2 bases. The CDR3 DNA reads TGTGCCATCGCTGGCACTAGCGGATCCCTCACAGATACGCAGTATTTT. Its protein product is CAIAGTSGSLTDTQYF.

The chain combines TRBV5-6 with TRBJ1-1; D gene unclear. This CDR3 region has 12 residues. Trimming pared 2 bases from V and 6 bases from J, leaving 8 bases between. CDR1 is SGHDT, CDR2 YYEEEE, per germline. The CDR3 nucleotides read TGTGCCAGCAGCTTTCTCCAGGCTGAAGCTTTCTTT. This gives the protein CASSFLQAEAFF. Using reference TRBV5-6 and TRBJ1-1 for the parts outside the CDR3, the full variable domain is DAGVTQSPTHLIKTRGQQVTLRCSPKSGHDTVSWYQQALGQGPQFIFQYYEEEERQRGNFPDRFSGHQFPNYSSELNVNALLLGDSALYLCASSFLQAEAFFGQGTRLTVV.

This rearrangement joins TRBV6-6 to TRBJ2-7; D possibly corresponds to TRBD2 (5 bases). The CDR3 has 15 residues. With 2 bases removed from V and 2 bases from J, the gap between germline ends came to 13 bases. The germline CDR1 and CDR2 sequences are MNHNY and SVGAGI (reference sequence). The chain's CDR3 is CASSYEGGPTYEQYF. CDR3 coding DNA: TGTGCCAGCAGTTACGAGGGCGGGCCTACCTACGAGCAGTACTTC.

The chain is built from TRBV11-3 and TRBJ2-1; TRBD2 might be the D (5 bases). Deletions cut 6 bases from V and 5 bases from J, with 14 bases between. CDR3 length equals 14 residues. CDR1 and CDR2 from the germline V gene are SGHNT and YENEEA. CDR3: CASRVGADHNEQFF. CDR3 bases: TGTGCCAGCAGAGTCGGAGCGGACCACAATGAGCAGTTCTTC.

The V gene is TRBV4-2, the J gene TRBJ1-4, with TRBD1 matching over 12 bases. The J segment lost 8 bases and the V segment lost 4 bases, leaving 8 bases of the junction unmatched. CDR1 LGHNA and CDR2 YNFKEQ come from the germline V gene. CDR3 length: 16 residues. The CDR3 protein is CASSPSRGQGAEKLFF. The CDR3 DNA follows: TGTGCCAGCAGCCCGAGCCGGGGACAGGGGGCAGAAAAACTGTTTTTT.

This clone was detected only a few times. The gene calls are TRBV7-8 and TRBJ1-2; possibly TRBD1 for D (6 bases). From germline, CDR1 is SGHVS and CDR2 FQNEAQ. This CDR3 region has 16 residues. V shed 0 bases and J shed 4 bases, with 15 bases lying between them. The CDR3 is CASSLATGRAGYGYTF. The CDR3 DNA reads as TGTGCCAGCAGCTTAGCGACAGGTCGAGCCGGCTATGGCTACACCTTC.

Details on this clone: The germline gene is not matched at one end of the junction; a read error may be the cause. The chain links TRBV2 to TRBJ2-7; no clear D gene. This CDR3 comprises 9 residues. CDR1 is SNHLY and CDR2 is FYNNEI in the germline V gene. CDR3 sequence reads: CASTQASDF. The DNA of the CDR3 is TGTGCCAGCACACAAGCGTCGGACTTC.

The V gene is TRBV2, the J gene TRBJ2-7, with a possible D match to TRBD1 (7 bases). This CDR3 spans 14 amino acids. CDR1 and CDR2 (germline): SNHLY, FYNNEI. Trimming took off 8 bases at V and 1 base at J, with 15 bases between the two ends. The CDR3 spells CASGQGGISYEQYF. CDR3 DNA: TGTGCCAGCGGCCAGGGGGGCATATCCTACGAGCAGTACTTC. The full variable domain, completed using reference TRBV2 and TRBJ2-7, is EPEVTQTPSHQVTQMGQEVILRCVPISNHLYFYWYRQILGQKVEFLVSFYNNEISEKSEIFDDQFSVERPDGSNFTLKIRSTKLEDSAMYFCASGQGGISYEQYFGPGTRLTVT.

The CDR3 sequence: CASSLSRETQYF. CDR3 nucleotide sequence: TGTGCCAGCAGCTTAAGCCGGGAGACCCAGTACTTC. The V and J genes are TRBV7-2 and TRBJ2-5; D is uncertain. The CDR3 runs 12 residues. Germline V lookup: CDR1 SGHTA, CDR2 FQGNSA. V dropped 2 bases and J dropped 5 bases, with 6 bases sitting between them.

This sequence joins TRBV24-1 and TRBJ2-7, with 12 bases lining up with TRBD2. Trimming cost V 5 bases and J 2 bases; bases outside gene matches: 6. This CDR3 is built from 16 residues. The V gene's germline CDR1 is KGHDR and CDR2 SFDVKD. The CDR3 DNA follows: TGTGCCACCAGTGGCGGACTAGCGGGAAGCCCCTACGAGCAGTACTTC. Translating gives CATSGGLAGSPYEQYF.

The chain is built from TRBV18 and TRBJ2-1; the match to TRBD2 covers 12 bases. CDR3 size: 16 residues. The junction had 9 bases not matched to a gene; V was cut back by 6 bases and J by 6 bases. CDR1 KGHSH and CDR2 LQKENI come from the germline V gene. DNA of the CDR3: TGTGCCAGCTCTCGAACGACTAGCGGGAGCCTCAATGAGCAGTTCTTC. Protein: CASSRTTSGSLNEQFF.

The gene calls are TRBV7-6 and TRBJ1-2; a weak D match, TRBD1 (6 bases). The CDR3 sequence is 15 residues long. CDR1 is SGHVS, CDR2 FNYEAQ, per germline. V lost 5 bases to trimming and J lost 4 bases, with 17 bases between them. This CDR3 reads CASSPYRAPSYGYTF. The CDR3 nucleotides read TGTGCCAGCAGCCCCTACAGGGCCCCCTCCTATGGCTACACCTTC.

This clone has a single count. This chain's CDR3 is CASSRSGTSGRPSYEQYF. The CDR3 DNA reads as TGCGCCAGCAGCCGCTCCGGGACTAGCGGGAGGCCCTCCTACGAGCAGTACTTC. The chain has TRBV5-1 and TRBJ2-7; the match to TRBD2 covers 15 bases. The CDR3 extends over 18 amino acids. Germline V lookup: CDR1 SGHRS, CDR2 YFSETQ. V lost 4 bases, J lost 0 bases, and 8 bases stayed unmatched.

This clone was seen just once. As DNA, the CDR3 is TGCAGCGTTGTAGCTACCACAGATACGCAGTATTTT. This gives the protein CSVVATTDTQYF. The chain joins TRBV29-1 to TRBJ2-3; D ambiguous. CDR1 is SQVTM, CDR2 ANQGSEA, per germline. With 4 bases removed from V and 2 bases from J, the gap between germline ends came to 7 bases. The CDR3 spans 12 residues.

This sequence joins TRBV2 and TRBJ2-7, with TRBD1 as a possible D gene (6 bases). The germline V and J ends were trimmed by 6 bases and 1 base, with 10 bases remaining between them. The CDR3 has 13 amino acids. Germline CDR1 SNHLY, CDR2 FYNNEI. The CDR3 DNA is TGTGCCAGCAGCACTGGACAGTCCTACGAGCAGTACTTC. It encodes CASSTGQSYEQYF.

This chain connects TRBV7-3 to TRBJ2-2, with TRBD2 identical over 8 bases. Germline V gene sequence: CDR1 SGHTA, CDR2 FQGTGA. CDR3 length: 16 amino acids. With V trimmed by 1 base and J by 5 bases, 6 bases remained unmatched. DNA of the CDR3: TGTGCCAGCAGCTTAAACCCCGCTAGCGGGACCGGGGAGCTGTTTTTT. Translated: CASSLNPASGTGELFF.

V and J are TRBV5-5 and TRBJ2-1; TRBD2 agrees at 7 bases. Germline loops: CDR1 SGHKS, CDR2 YYEKEE (reference sequence). V dropped 2 bases and J dropped 1; count of bases not matched to a gene: 6. The CDR3 covers 16 residues. CDR3 sequence reads: CASSLGAGASYNEQFF. CDR3 DNA: TGTGCCAGCAGCTTAGGGGCGGGAGCGTCCTACAATGAGCAGTTCTTC.

This rearrangement joins TRBV20-1 to TRBJ2-7, with no clear D. The CDR3 spans 14 residues. The germline V and J ends were trimmed by 3 bases and 0 bases, with 12 bases remaining between them. Germline values: CDR1 DFQATT, CDR2 SNEGSKA (reference sequence). CDR3 in amino acids: CSASPAQNSYEQYF. The CDR3 coding sequence is TGCAGTGCTAGTCCAGCACAGAACTCCTACGAGCAGTACTTC.

The genes are TRBV28 and TRBJ2-5, with D possibly TRBD1 on 6 matching bases. Looked up from germline, CDR1 is MDHEN and CDR2 is SYDVKM. The CDR3 has 15 amino acids. The V and J ends lost 6 bases and 3 bases respectively, with 17 bases between them. CDR3 nucleotides: TGTGCCAGCAGCCCAACCCCGGACAGAGAAGAGACCCAGTACTTC. Translation gives CASSPTPDREETQYF.

The CDR3 loop reads CASSPWGGNQPQHF. In nucleotides, the CDR3 is TGTGCCAGCAGCCCCTGGGGGGGGAATCAGCCCCAGCATTTT. The chain uses TRBV6-2 or TRBV6-3 and TRBJ1-5; D is perhaps TRBD1 (5 bases). Between the trimmed V and J ends, which lost 6 bases and 4 bases, there was a span of 13 bases. The CDR3 sequence is 14 residues long. CDR1 is MNHEY, CDR2 SVGEGT, per germline.

V gene TRBV9 combines with J gene TRBJ2-2, with 12 bases lining up with TRBD2. The CDR3 totals 16 residues. Germline loops: CDR1 SGDLS, CDR2 YYNGEE. The ends lost 3 bases at V and 1 base at J; junction bases unmatched: 1. In nucleotides, the CDR3 is TGTGCCAGCAGCGCGGGACTAGCGGGGAACACCGGGGAGCTGTTTTTT. This sequence encodes CASSAGLAGNTGELFF.

The rearrangement joins TRBV24-1 to TRBJ2-7; D is perhaps TRBD2 (5 bases). Germline CDR1 KGHDR, CDR2 SFDVKD. The CDR3 contains 14 residues. Trimming took 2 bases from V and 3 from J, leaving 10 bases between them. The CDR3 nucleotides read TGTGCCACCAGTGATTGGACGGCGGGCTACGAGCAGTACTTC. Amino acid sequence: CATSDWTAGYEQYF.

The CDR3 nucleotides read TGTGCCAGCAGCGGAGGCGGGATACCCCACTACAATGAGCAGTTCTTC. This encodes CASSGGGIPHYNEQFF. The chain couples TRBV9 to TRBJ2-1; the D gene is possibly TRBD2 (6 bases). V lost 3 bases and J lost 3, with 16 bases in between. Germline loops: CDR1 SGDLS, CDR2 YYNGEE. The CDR3 has 16 residues.